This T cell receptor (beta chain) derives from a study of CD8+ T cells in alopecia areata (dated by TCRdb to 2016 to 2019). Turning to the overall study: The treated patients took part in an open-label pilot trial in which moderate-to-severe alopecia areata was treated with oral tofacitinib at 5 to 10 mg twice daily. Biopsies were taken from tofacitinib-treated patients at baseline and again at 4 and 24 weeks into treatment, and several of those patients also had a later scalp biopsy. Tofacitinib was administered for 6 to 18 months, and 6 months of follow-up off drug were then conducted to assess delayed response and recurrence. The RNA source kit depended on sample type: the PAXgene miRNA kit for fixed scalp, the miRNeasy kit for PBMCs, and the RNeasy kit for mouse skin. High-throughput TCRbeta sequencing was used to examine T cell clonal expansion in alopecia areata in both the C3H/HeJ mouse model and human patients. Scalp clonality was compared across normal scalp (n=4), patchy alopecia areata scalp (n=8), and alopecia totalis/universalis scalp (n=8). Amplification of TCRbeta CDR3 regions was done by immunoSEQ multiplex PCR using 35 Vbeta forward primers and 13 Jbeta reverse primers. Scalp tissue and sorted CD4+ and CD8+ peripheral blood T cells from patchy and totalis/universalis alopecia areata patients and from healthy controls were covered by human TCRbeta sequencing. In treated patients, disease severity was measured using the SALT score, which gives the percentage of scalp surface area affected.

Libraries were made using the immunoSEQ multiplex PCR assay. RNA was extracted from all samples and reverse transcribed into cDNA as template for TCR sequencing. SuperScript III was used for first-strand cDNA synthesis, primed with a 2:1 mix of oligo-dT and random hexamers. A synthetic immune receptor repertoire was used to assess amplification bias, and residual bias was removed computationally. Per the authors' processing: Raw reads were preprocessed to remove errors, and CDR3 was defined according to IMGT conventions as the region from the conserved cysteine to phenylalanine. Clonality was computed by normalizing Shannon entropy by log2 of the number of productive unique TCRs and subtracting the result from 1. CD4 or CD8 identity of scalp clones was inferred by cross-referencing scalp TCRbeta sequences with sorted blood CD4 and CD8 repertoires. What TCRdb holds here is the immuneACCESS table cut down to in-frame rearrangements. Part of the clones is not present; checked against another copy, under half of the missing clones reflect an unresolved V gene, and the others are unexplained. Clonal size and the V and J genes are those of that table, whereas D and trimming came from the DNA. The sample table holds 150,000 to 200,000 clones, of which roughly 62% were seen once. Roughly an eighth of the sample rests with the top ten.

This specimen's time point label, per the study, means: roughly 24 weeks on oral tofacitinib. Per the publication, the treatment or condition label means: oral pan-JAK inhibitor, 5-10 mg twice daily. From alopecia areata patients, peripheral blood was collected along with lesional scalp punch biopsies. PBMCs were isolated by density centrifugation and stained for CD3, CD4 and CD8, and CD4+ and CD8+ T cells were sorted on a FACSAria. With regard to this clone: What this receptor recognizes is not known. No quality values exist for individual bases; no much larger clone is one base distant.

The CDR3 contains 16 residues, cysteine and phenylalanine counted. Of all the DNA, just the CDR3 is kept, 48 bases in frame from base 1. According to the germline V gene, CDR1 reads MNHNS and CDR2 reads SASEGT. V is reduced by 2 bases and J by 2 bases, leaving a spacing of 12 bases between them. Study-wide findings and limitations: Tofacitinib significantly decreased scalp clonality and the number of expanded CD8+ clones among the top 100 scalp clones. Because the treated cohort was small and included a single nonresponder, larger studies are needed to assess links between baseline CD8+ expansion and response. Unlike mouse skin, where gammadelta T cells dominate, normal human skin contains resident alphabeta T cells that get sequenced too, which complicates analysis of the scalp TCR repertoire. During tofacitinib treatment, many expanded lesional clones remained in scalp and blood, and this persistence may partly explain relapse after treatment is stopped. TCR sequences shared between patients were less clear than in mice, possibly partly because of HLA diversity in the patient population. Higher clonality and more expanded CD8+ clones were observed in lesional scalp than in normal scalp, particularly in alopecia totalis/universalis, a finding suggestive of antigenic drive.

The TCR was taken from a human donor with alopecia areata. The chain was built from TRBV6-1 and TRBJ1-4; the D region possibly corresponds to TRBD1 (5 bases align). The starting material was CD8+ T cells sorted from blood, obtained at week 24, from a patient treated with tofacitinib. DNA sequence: TGTGCCAGCAGTGAATGGGGGACGGAGACTAATGAAAAACTGTTTTTT. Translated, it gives CASSEWGTETNEKLFF.